These T cell receptor beta chains were read from a single sample in a study of T cell responses to AZD1222 COVID-19 vaccine. Data came from immunoSEQ multiplex PCR; TCRdb stores just in-frame clones and leaves some out. The data show roughly 100,000 clones, with 75% to 95% seen just once and less than 55% held by the top ten. Sequenced here: peripheral blood, sampled on day 0 of AZD1222 vaccination. These receptors came from an adult in good health. Both conserved end residues are part of each CDR3. A D gene is named only where the DNA matches it firmly. Clone sizes are given selectively: once, few, many, or a class where the clone is expanded.

J: TRBJ2-7
V: TRBV5-1
D: TRBD1
size: .
DNA: TGCGCCAGCAGCTTGCGACAGGGGCCATACGAGCAGTACTTC
CDR3: CASSLRQGPYEQYF

J: TRBJ1-2
V: TRBV28
D: TRBD1
size: .
DNA: TGTGCCAGCAGTTTAGGGTCGGGACAGGGTAGCTATGGCTACACCTTC
CDR3: CASSLGSGQGSYGYTF

J: TRBJ2-7
V: TRBV16
D: TRBD2
size: .
DNA: TGTGCCAGCAGCCAATCGGCTAGCGGGAGGGCCGAAGAGCAGTACTTC
CDR3: CASSQSASGRAEEQYF

J: TRBJ2-5
V: TRBV19
D: .
size: .
DNA: TGTGCCACCGGACGGTCGGAGACCCAGTACTTC
CDR3: CATGRSETQYF

J: TRBJ2-1
V: TRBV28
D: .
size: .
DNA: TGTGCCAGCACTGAGGGGGGGAGCGCCTACAATGAGCAGTTCTTC
CDR3: CASTEGGSAYNEQFF

J: TRBJ2-1
V: TRBV6-1
D: .
size: .
DNA: TGTGCCAGCAGTGAAGCTTTAGATGAGCAGTTCTTC
CDR3: CASSEALDEQFF

J: TRBJ1-2
V: TRBV18
D: .
size: .
DNA: TGTGCCAGCTCACCAGAAGGACAGTCGTATGGCTACACCTTC
CDR3: CASSPEGQSYGYTF

J: TRBJ1-2
V: TRBV2
D: .
size: .
DNA: TGTGCCAGCAGTGGACAGCTCCTGATTTCTAACTATGGCTACACCTTC
CDR3: CASSGQLLISNYGYTF

J: TRBJ2-1
V: TRBV21-1
D: .
size: once
DNA: TGTGCCAGCAGCATTAGTCCCCCACAAAACAATGAGCAGTTCTTC
CDR3: CASSISPPQNNEQFF

J: TRBJ1-1
V: TRBV28
D: .
size: .
DNA: TGTGCCAGCAGCCAGGCGCCACCTGAAGCTTTCTTT
CDR3: CASSQAPPEAFF

J: TRBJ1-2
V: TRBV7-9
D: .
size: .
DNA: TGTGCCAGCAGCTTAGCACAAGGCATCCTCCCGAACTATGGCTACACCTTC
CDR3: CASSLAQGILPNYGYTF

J: TRBJ2-1
V: TRBV9
D: TRBD2
size: .
DNA: TGTGCCAGCAGCGCCTCTCCCACTAGCGAATCTTACAATGAGCAGTTCTTC
CDR3: CASSASPTSESYNEQFF

J: TRBJ2-1
V: TRBV5-1
D: .
size: .
DNA: TGCGCCAGCAGCTTGAGTGGGAGCAGTGGGAATGAGCAGTTCTTC
CDR3: CASSLSGSSGNEQFF

J: TRBJ1-3
V: TRBV6-5
D: .
size: .
DNA: TGTGCCAGCAGTTACCAGGTGCCGAGCTCTGGAAACACCATATATTTT
CDR3: CASSYQVPSSGNTIYF

J: TRBJ1-2
V: TRBV19
D: .
size: few
DNA: TGTGCCAGTAGTACAGCCTCGGGACCCCCGTATGGCTACACCTTC
CDR3: CASSTASGPPYGYTF

J: TRBJ2-1
V: TRBV19
D: TRBD2
size: once
DNA: TGTGCCAGTACCCCGGGGGGGGGCTCCTACAATGAGCAGTTCTTC
CDR3: CASTPGGGSYNEQFF

J: TRBJ2-1
V: TRBV5-1
D: .
size: once
DNA: TGCGCCAGCAGCTTGGCTGGGCAGGGGAGGTATGAGCAGTTCTTC
CDR3: CASSLAGQGRYEQFF

J: TRBJ1-5
V: TRBV19
D: TRBD1
size: .
DNA: TGTGCCAGTACAGGGGGCCCCGGGCAGCCCCAGCATTTT
CDR3: CASTGGPGQPQHF

J: TRBJ2-1
V: TRBV12-3/TRBV12-4
D: .
size: .
DNA: TGTGCCAGCAGCCCCCGCGGGGGCGGTGAGCAGTTCTTC
CDR3: CASSPRGGGEQFF

J: TRBJ1-5
V: TRBV28
D: TRBD1
size: .
DNA: TGTGCCAGCAGTTTCTCTGGGACAGGGATGATTTTCGGCAATCAGCCCCAGCATTTT
CDR3: CASSFSGTGMIFGNQPQHF

J: TRBJ2-7
V: TRBV5-1
D: .
size: .
DNA: TGCGCCAGCAGCTTGGGCCAGTCGGAGGTAGAGCAGTACTTC
CDR3: CASSLGQSEVEQYF

J: TRBJ2-7
V: TRBV5-4
D: TRBD1
size: .
DNA: TGTGCCAGCAAGAGGGACAGGGGCGACTACGAGCAGTACTTC
CDR3: CASKRDRGDYEQYF

J: TRBJ2-7
V: TRBV5-1
D: TRBD1
size: .
DNA: TGCGCCAGCAGCCTGGGAACAGGGGCTCTTTACGAGCAGTACTTC
CDR3: CASSLGTGALYEQYF

J: TRBJ2-4
V: TRBV2
D: .
size: .
DNA: TGTGCCAGCAGTGAAGGACAGCGGTTGAAGTTATTCTTAGCCAAAAACATTCAGTACTTC
CDR3: CASSEGQRLKLFLAKNIQYF

J: TRBJ2-7
V: TRBV28
D: .
size: once
DNA: TGTGCCAGCAGTTTTCAAAGCCGGTTCGACGAGCAGTACTTC
CDR3: CASSFQSRFDEQYF

J: TRBJ1-4
V: TRBV4-3
D: .
size: .
DNA: TGCGCCAGCAGCCAAGATCTGGGCAGGGCTGAAAAACTGTTTTTT
CDR3: CASSQDLGRAEKLFF

J: TRBJ2-6
V: TRBV6-5
D: .
size: once
DNA: TGTGCCAGCGGGACACTATCTCTGGGGGCCAACGTCCTGACTTTC
CDR3: CASGTLSLGANVLTF

J: TRBJ1-1
V: TRBV18
D: .
size: .
DNA: TGTGCCAGCTCACCTACTAACAGGGACCCTGAAGCTTTCTTT
CDR3: CASSPTNRDPEAFF

J: TRBJ2-3
V: TRBV13
D: .
size: .
DNA: TGTGCCAGCAGCTTAAGGGGAAGGGGCACAGATACGCAGTATTTT
CDR3: CASSLRGRGTDTQYF

J: TRBJ2-3
V: TRBV19
D: TRBD2
size: .
DNA: TGTGCCAGTAGTATGACATCGAGCGGGACTTTCACAGATACGCAGTATTTT
CDR3: CASSMTSSGTFTDTQYF

J: TRBJ2-2
V: TRBV27
D: .
size: .
DNA: TGTGCCAGCAGTTTGCGGGAAGTCACCGGGGAGCTGTTTTTT
CDR3: CASSLREVTGELFF

J: TRBJ2-7
V: TRBV30
D: .
size: .
DNA: TGTGCCTGGGAGACTGGTACTCTTGGCTACGAGCAGTACTTC
CDR3: CAWETGTLGYEQYF

J: TRBJ2-4
V: TRBV2
D: .
size: .
DNA: TGTGCCAGCAGTGAGAGGCAGGTTGCCAAAAACATTCAGTACTTC
CDR3: CASSERQVAKNIQYF

J: TRBJ2-1
V: TRBV3-1/TRBV3-2
D: TRBD2
size: .
DNA: TGTGCCAGCAGCCCTAGCGGGCTCTACAATGAGCAGTTCTTC
CDR3: CASSPSGLYNEQFF